This T cell receptor beta chain was obtained from a study of blood T cell repertoires in COVID-19. Cohorts were based on clinical histories the participants reported. Study processing details: Amplification from reference gene primers served as the basis for estimated nucleated cell counts. TCRdb's copy holds only in-frame clones and misses some; the assay was immunoSEQ multiplex PCR. The V and J calls and the clone size are those of that table, but D and trimming were determined from the DNA. The sample records some 200,000 clones, around 90% being singletons. This CDR3 contains 13 residues. The rearrangement uses TRBV21-1 and TRBJ2-7; the table names TRBD1, a call not compared with the DNA. TRBV21-1 is an annotated pseudogene. The clonotype comes from a woman younger than 35 who had recovered from COVID-19. Sequencing was done on a sample of PBMCs or T cells enriched from blood (not recorded which). CDR3 bases: TGTGCCAGCATCTGGACAGGGATCTACGAGCAGTACTTC. Translating gives CASIWTGIYEQYF.